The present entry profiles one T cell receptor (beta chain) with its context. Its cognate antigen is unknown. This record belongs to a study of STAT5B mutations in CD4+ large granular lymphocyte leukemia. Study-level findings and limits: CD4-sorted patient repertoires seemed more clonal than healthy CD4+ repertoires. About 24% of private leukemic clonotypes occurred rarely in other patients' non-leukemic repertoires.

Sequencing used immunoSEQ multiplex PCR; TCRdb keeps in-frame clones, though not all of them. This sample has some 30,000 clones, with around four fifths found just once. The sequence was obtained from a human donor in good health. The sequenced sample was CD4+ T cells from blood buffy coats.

The CDR3: CASSLTLAGGADTQYF. CDR3 DNA sequence: TGTGCCAGCAGCCTTACTTTAGCGGGAGGAGCAGATACGCAGTATTTT. The chain joins TRBV9 to TRBJ2-3; 10 bases map to TRBD2. J gave up 4 bases and V 4 bases, and 9 bases lay outside the gene matches. This CDR3 is 16 amino acids long. CDR1 and CDR2 from the germline V gene are SGDLS and YYNGEE.